The 31 T cell receptor beta chains below come from one sample, sequenced in a study of blood T cell repertoires in COVID-19. Sequencing used immunoSEQ multiplex PCR; TCRdb keeps in-frame clones, though not all of them. The sample holds about 230,000 clones, more than 65% seen once. Sequenced: peripheral blood. Source of these receptors: an elderly woman with acute or convalescent COVID-19.

V gene TRBV5-1 combines with J gene TRBJ2-1; 8 bases align to TRBD2. Germline V gene data show CDR1 as SGHRS and CDR2 as YFSETQ. The junction had 3 bases not matched to a gene; V was cut back by 0 bases and J by 4 bases. CDR3 length equals 15 residues. The CDR3 loop reads CASSLVAGIYNEQFF. CDR3 coding DNA: TGCGCCAGCAGCTTGGTAGCGGGGATATACAATGAGCAGTTCTTC.

The chain couples TRBV3-1 (or the pseudogene TRBV3-2) to TRBJ2-5, with TRBD1 matching 8 bases. The CDR3 has 15 residues. Germline V CDR1 and CDR2: LGHDT, YNNKEL (reference sequence). With V trimmed by 3 bases and J by 2 bases, 5 bases remained unmatched. The DNA for the CDR3 is TGTGCCAGCAGCCAGGAATGGGACAGGCAAGAGACCCAGTACTTC. It is translated as CASSQEWDRQETQYF.

The chain uses TRBV6-5 and TRBJ2-2; 8 nucleotides match TRBD1. From germline, CDR1 is MNHEY and CDR2 SVGAGI. V shed 2 bases, J shed 5 bases, and the junction held 4 bases outside the gene matches. The CDR3 totals 15 residues. CDR3 sequence reads: CASSYRTGQTGELFF. CDR3 in DNA: TGTGCCAGCAGTTACCGGACAGGGCAAACCGGGGAGCTGTTTTTT.

The rearrangement uses TRBV7-2 and TRBJ2-1, with D tentatively TRBD2 (6 bases). V lost 2 bases and J 7 bases, leaving 9 bases between the germline ends. The germline gives CDR1 SGHTA, CDR2 FQGNSA. This CDR3 has 13 residues. Written as DNA, the CDR3 is TGTGCCAGCAGCTTACCGGGACTGAATGAGCAGTTCTTC. Translation gives CASSLPGLNEQFF. Supplemented by reference TRBV7-2 and TRBJ2-1, the full variable domain reads GAGVSQSPSNKVTEKGKDVELRCDPISGHTALYWYRQSLGQGLEFLIYFQGNSAPDKSGLPSDRFSAERTGGSVSTLTIQRTQQEDSAVYLCASSLPGLNEQFFGPGTRLTVL.

The chain joins TRBV10-1 to TRBJ1-1; the D is unclear. V was trimmed by 6 bases and J by 3 bases, leaving 17 bases between them. CDR3 length equals 15 residues. From germline, CDR1 is WNHNN and CDR2 SYGVQD (reference sequence). CDR3 amino acids: CASRGGWRLDTEAFF. The CDR3 DNA follows: TGCGCCAGCAGGGGAGGGTGGAGGCTGGACACTGAAGCTTTCTTT.

The chain links TRBV5-1 to TRBJ1-2; D is uncertain. V was pared by 2 bases and J by 7 bases, with 12 bases between. Per the germline V gene, CDR1 is SGHRS and CDR2 is YFSETQ. This CDR3 comprises 13 residues. CDR3 bases: TGCGCCAGCAGCTTAGGAGCGCTTGGTGGCTACACCTTC. Translated, it gives CASSLGALGGYTF.

The sample holds one count of this clone. This chain joins TRBV29-1 and TRBJ2-1; no definite D call. V was cut by 0 bases and J by 8 bases, with 8 bases left in between. From germline, CDR1 is SQVTM and CDR2 ANQGSEA. CDR3 length equals 12 residues. The CDR3 coding sequence is TGCAGCGTTGAAGATTCGGTGGATGAGCAGTTCTTC. This translates into CSVEDSVDEQFF.

The chain is built from TRBV9 and TRBJ1-4; D not resolved. The CDR3 extends over 15 amino acids. Trimming left V 3 bases short and J 7 bases short, with 16 bases between. Germline V gene sequence: CDR1 SGDLS, CDR2 YYNGEE. The DNA for the CDR3 is TGTGCCAGCAGCGACGGGAGTCCTGGGGTTGAAAAACTGTTTTTT. This gives the protein CASSDGSPGVEKLFF.

The chain employs TRBV6-5 and TRBJ2-3; 7 bases fit TRBD2. This CDR3 spans 16 amino acids. Germline CDR1 MNHEY, CDR2 SVGAGI. V lost 0 bases to trimming and J lost 3 bases; unmatched junction nucleotides: 6. In DNA form, the CDR3 reads TGTGCCAGCAGTTACTCGCTCGCGGGAGATACAGATACGCAGTATTTT. This encodes CASSYSLAGDTDTQYF.

The chain links TRBV3-1 (or the pseudogene TRBV3-2) to TRBJ2-7; 12 nucleotides line up with TRBD2. Germline CDR1 is LGHDT and CDR2 is YNNKEL (reference sequence). With V trimmed by 4 bases and J by 3 bases, 4 bases remained unmatched. The CDR3 has 15 residues. The CDR3: CASSRRTSGNYEQYF. The CDR3 bases are TGTGCCAGCAGCCGAAGGACTAGCGGGAACTACGAGCAGTACTTC.

Only a few counts were recorded for this clone. The rearrangement links TRBV15 to TRBJ1-2; D gene unclear. Trimming cost V 0 bases and J 6 bases, with 14 bases left between them. The CDR3 is 15 residues long. Germline V gene lookup returns CDR1 LNHNV and CDR2 YYDKDF (reference sequence). The CDR3 spells CATSRDLSGENGYTF. In nucleotides, the CDR3 is TGTGCCACCAGCAGAGATCTATCCGGGGAGAATGGCTACACCTTC. Full variable domain (remainder filled in from reference TRBV15 and TRBJ1-2): DAMVIQNPRYQVTQFGKPVTLSCSQTLNHNVMYWYQQKSSQAPKLLFHYYDKDFNNEADTPDNFQSRRPNTSFCFLDIRSPGLGDTAMYLCATSRDLSGENGYTFGSGTRLTVV.

The chain recombines TRBV6-2 or TRBV6-3 with TRBJ1-5; 11 bases are shared with TRBD1. V lost 5 bases, J lost 6 bases, and 6 bases stayed unmatched. The CDR3 is 15 residues long. CDR1 is MNHEY and CDR2 is SVGEGT in the germline V gene. The DNA of the CDR3 is TGTGCCAGCAGTAGCATGGGACAGGGGGGTCAGCCCCAGCATTTT. Translated: CASSSMGQGGQPQHF.

The rearrangement joins TRBV9 to TRBJ2-7; 9 nucleotides match TRBD2. V shed 0 bases and J 7 bases; nucleotides not matched to a gene: 8. The CDR3 covers 15 residues. Germline V gene sequence: CDR1 SGDLS, CDR2 YYNGEE. The CDR3 region is CASSVGAGGPQEQYF. Written as DNA, the CDR3 is TGTGCCAGCAGCGTAGGGGCGGGAGGGCCTCAGGAGCAGTACTTC.

The chain links TRBV27 to TRBJ2-2, with TRBD2 identical over 8 bases. The CDR3 is 15 amino acids. Unmatched junction bases numbered 12, after V lost 8 bases and J lost 7 bases. Germline V gene lookup returns CDR1 MNHEY and CDR2 SMNVEV (reference sequence). This CDR3 reads CASLWRGEGDGELFF. In DNA, the CDR3 is TGTGCCAGCCTTTGGCGGGGGGAGGGGGACGGGGAGCTGTTTTTT.

This clone was observed a few times. The V call is TRBV6-5, the J call TRBJ1-5; 10 bases map to TRBD1. The CDR3 sequence is 16 residues long. The J segment lost 2 bases and the V segment lost 4 bases, leaving 5 bases of the junction unmatched. CDR1 and CDR2 from the germline V gene are MNHEY and SVGAGI. The DNA for the CDR3 is TGTGCCAGCAGTTTGGACAGGGGGGATCGCAATCAGCCCCAGCATTTT. As protein: CASSLDRGDRNQPQHF.

The chain joins TRBV7-9 to TRBJ1-4; maybe TRBD1 (6 bases). The germline V and J ends were trimmed by 5 bases and 7 bases, with 17 bases remaining between them. The CDR3 is made up of 15 amino acids. Germline values: CDR1 SEHNR, CDR2 FQNEAQ (reference sequence). The DNA for the CDR3 is TGTGCCAGCAGCGAACAGGGTATTGGGGGTGAAAAACTGTTTTTT. Amino acid sequence: CASSEQGIGGEKLFF.

The genes are TRBV7-9 and TRBJ2-3, with 10 positions matching TRBD2. This CDR3 is built from 18 residues. Looked up from germline, CDR1 is SEHNR and CDR2 is FQNEAQ (reference sequence). V dropped 2 bases and J dropped 0; count of bases not matched to a gene: 8. Here the CDR3 reads CASSLMPSGGSSTDTQYF. The CDR3 DNA sequence: TGTGCCAGCAGCTTAATGCCTAGCGGGGGTTCTAGCACAGATACGCAGTATTTT.

The V and J genes are TRBV19 and TRBJ2-5, with D tentatively TRBD2 (5 bases). CDR1 is LNHDA and CDR2 is SQIVND in the germline V gene (reference sequence). CDR3 length: 15 amino acids. Deletions cut 5 bases from V and 5 bases from J, with 18 bases between. Here the CDR3 reads CASSGRARTGETQYF. CDR3 nucleotides: TGTGCCAGTAGTGGGCGGGCGAGGACCGGGGAGACCCAGTACTTC. Full variable domain (missing parts from reference TRBV19 and TRBJ2-5): DGGITQSPKYLFRKEGQNVTLSCEQNLNHDAMYWYRQDPGQGLRLIYYSQIVNDFQKGDIAEGYSVSREKKESFPLTVTSAQKNPTAFYLCASSGRARTGETQYFGPGTRLLVL.

The genes are TRBV19 and TRBJ2-5, with 9 bases identical to TRBD1. The germline V gene has CDR1 LNHDA and CDR2 SQIVND (reference sequence). This CDR3 is built from 17 residues. Germline trimming cut 5 bases from V and 4 bases from J; bases unmatched to any gene: 14. The CDR3 region has the DNA TGTGCCAGTAGTGCTCGGGGACAGGGCACGAACGGAGAGACCCAGTACTTC. Its protein is CASSARGQGTNGETQYF.

This chain uses TRBV7-2 with TRBJ2-2; 12 nucleotides agree with TRBD2. Germline CDR1 and CDR2: SGHTA and FQGNSA. The trim removed 5 bases at V and 6 bases at J, leaving 7 bases unmatched. The CDR3 contains 16 residues. CDR3 coding DNA: TGTGCCAGCAGCCCGACTAGCGGGGGAGGTGCCGGGGAGCTGTTTTTT. Translation gives CASSPTSGGGAGELFF.

The chain joins TRBV12-5 to TRBJ2-1; D is ambiguous. The germline V gene encodes CDR1 LGHNT and CDR2 FRNRAP. V was clipped by 7 bases and J by 0 bases, with 16 bases between them. The CDR3 has 16 residues. CDR3 sequence reads: CASANLEYSSYNEQFF. CDR3 in DNA: TGTGCTAGTGCCAACCTTGAATATAGCTCCTACAATGAGCAGTTCTTC.

CDR3 protein: CASSLNFENTGELFF. CDR3 nucleotides: TGTGCCAGCAGCTTGAACTTTGAAAACACCGGGGAGCTGTTTTTT. The V gene is TRBV5-4, the J gene TRBJ2-2; unclear D gene. Between the trimmed V and J ends, which lost 1 base and 2 bases, there was a span of 9 bases. The germline V gene has CDR1 SGHNT and CDR2 YYREEE (reference sequence). The CDR3 covers 15 residues.

This rearrangement joins TRBV19 to TRBJ1-2; TRBD1 aligns across 8 bases. The germline CDR1 and CDR2 sequences are LNHDA and SQIVND (reference sequence). The CDR3 runs 13 residues. V lost 7 bases, J lost 4 bases, and 5 bases stayed unmatched. CDR3 nucleotide sequence: TGTGCCAGTACTAGGACAGGGAGCTATGGCTACACCTTC. As protein: CASTRTGSYGYTF. Full variable domain (rest looked up from reference TRBV19 and TRBJ1-2): DGGITQSPKYLFRKEGQNVTLSCEQNLNHDAMYWYRQDPGQGLRLIYYSQIVNDFQKGDIAEGYSVSREKKESFPLTVTSAQKNPTAFYLCASTRTGSYGYTFGSGTRLTVV.

The chain couples TRBV4-1 to TRBJ1-4, with a tentative D call TRBD1 (6 bases). Per the germline V gene, CDR1 is MGHRA and CDR2 is YSYEKL. CDR3 length: 14 residues. Trimming cost V 2 bases and J 6 bases, with 10 bases left between them. CDR3 in amino acids: CASSQQGQYEKLFF. In DNA, the CDR3 is TGCGCCAGCAGCCAACAAGGACAGTATGAAAAACTGTTTTTT.

This clone was detected only a few times. V gene TRBV11-2 combines with J gene TRBJ2-7; 10 bases line up with TRBD2. With V trimmed by 0 bases and J by 6 bases, 8 bases remained unmatched. Germline V gene data show CDR1 as SGHAT and CDR2 as FQNNGV. This CDR3 has 16 amino acids. The CDR3 DNA is TGTGCCAGCAGCTTAGAGTGGGGAGTAGCGGGAGGCGAGCAGTACTTC. This encodes CASSLEWGVAGGEQYF. Using reference TRBV11-2 and TRBJ2-7 for the parts outside the CDR3, the full variable domain is EAGVAQSPRYKIIEKRQSVAFWCNPISGHATLYWYQQILGQGPKLLIQFQNNGVVDDSQLPKDRFSAERLKGVDSTLKIQPAKLEDSAVYLCASSLEWGVAGGEQYFGPGTRLTVT.

V and J are TRBV10-3 and TRBJ2-5; the D is unclear. Trimming took off 2 bases at V and 1 base at J, with 14 bases between the two ends. Germline-derived CDR1 and CDR2 are ENHRY and SYGVKD. There are 16 residues in the CDR3. The CDR3 region is CAISERRTETQETQYF. CDR3 nucleotides: TGTGCCATCAGTGAGAGGAGAACGGAAACCCAAGAGACCCAGTACTTC.

This chain uses TRBV28 with TRBJ1-4; weak D call: TRBD1 (6 bases). In germline, CDR1 is MDHEN, CDR2 SYDVKM. The V gene lost 7 bases and the J gene lost 0 bases, with 15 bases spanning the gap. The CDR3 is made up of 16 amino acids. Here the CDR3 reads CASIPTGDSTNEKLFF. The CDR3 DNA reads as TGTGCCAGCATCCCGACAGGAGATTCAACTAATGAAAAACTGTTTTTT.

The genes are TRBV29-1 and TRBJ1-1; TRBD1 agrees at 12 bases. CDR1 and CDR2 from the germline V gene are SQVTM and ANQGSEA. This CDR3 spans 15 amino acids. With V trimmed by 8 bases and J by 6 bases, 13 bases remained unmatched. CDR3 in DNA: TGCAGCTCCGATTCCGGGACAGGGGGCCTGGCTGAAGCTTTCTTT. Protein: CSSDSGTGGLAEAFF. The variable domain in full, completed from reference TRBV29-1 and TRBJ1-1, reads SAVISQKPSRDICQRGTSLTIQCQVDSQVTMMFWYRQQPGQSLTLIATANQGSEATYESGFVIDKFPISRPNLTFSTLTVSNMSPEDSSIYLCSSDSGTGGLAEAFFGQGTRLTVV.

The V call is TRBV5-1, the J call TRBJ2-5, with 13 bases fitting TRBD2. The CDR3 spans 16 residues. Germline V gene data show CDR1 as SGHRS and CDR2 as YFSETQ. The trim removed 4 bases at V and 5 bases at J, leaving 8 bases unmatched. The CDR3, as DNA: TGCGCCAGCAGCGGTACTAGCGGGAGGGCCGGGGAGACCCAGTACTTC. Encoded protein: CASSGTSGRAGETQYF.

The V and J genes are TRBV5-4 and TRBJ2-1, with 10 bases identical to TRBD2. Germline CDR1 and CDR2: SGHNT and YYREEE (reference sequence). V lost 1 base, J lost 6 bases, and 4 bases stayed unmatched. The CDR3 runs 15 residues. CDR3 sequence reads: CASSLYSGGSNEQFF. The CDR3 DNA sequence: TGTGCCAGCAGCTTGTATAGCGGGGGGAGCAATGAGCAGTTCTTC.

The chain is built from TRBV15 and TRBJ1-4; maybe TRBD1 (6 bases). This CDR3 has 15 amino acids. In germline, CDR1 is LNHNV, CDR2 YYDKDF (reference sequence). Trimming pared 5 bases from V and 11 bases from J, leaving 21 bases between. CDR3 sequence: CATSASDSNLVKLFF. The CDR3 DNA follows: TGTGCCACCAGCGCTTCGGACAGCAATCTAGTTAAACTGTTTTTT.